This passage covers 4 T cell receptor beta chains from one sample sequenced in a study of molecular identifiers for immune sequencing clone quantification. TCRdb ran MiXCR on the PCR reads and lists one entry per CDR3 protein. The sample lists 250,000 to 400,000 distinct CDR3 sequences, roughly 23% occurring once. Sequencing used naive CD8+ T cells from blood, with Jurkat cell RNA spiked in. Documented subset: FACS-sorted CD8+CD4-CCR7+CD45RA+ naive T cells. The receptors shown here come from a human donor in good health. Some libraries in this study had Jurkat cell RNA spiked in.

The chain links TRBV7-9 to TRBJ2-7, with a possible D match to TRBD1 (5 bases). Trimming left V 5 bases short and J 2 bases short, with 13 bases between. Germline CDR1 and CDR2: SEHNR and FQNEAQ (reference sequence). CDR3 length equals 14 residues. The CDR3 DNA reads TGTGCCAGCAGCCCCACGACAGTGACCTACGAGCAGTACTTC. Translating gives CASSPTTVTYEQYF.

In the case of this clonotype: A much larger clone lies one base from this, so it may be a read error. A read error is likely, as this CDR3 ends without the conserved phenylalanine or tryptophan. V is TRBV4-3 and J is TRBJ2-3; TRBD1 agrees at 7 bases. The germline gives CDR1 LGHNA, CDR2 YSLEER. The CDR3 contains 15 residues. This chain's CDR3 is CASRQDRASTDTQYL. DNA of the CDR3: TGCGCCAGCAGACAAGACAGGGCTAGCACAGATACGCAGTATCTT.

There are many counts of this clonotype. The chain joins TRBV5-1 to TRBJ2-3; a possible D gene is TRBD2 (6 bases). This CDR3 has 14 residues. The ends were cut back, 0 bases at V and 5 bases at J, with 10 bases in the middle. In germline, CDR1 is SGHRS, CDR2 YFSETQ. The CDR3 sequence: CASSLVGGVDTQYF. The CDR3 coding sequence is TGCGCCAGCAGCTTGGTCGGGGGAGTAGATACGCAGTATTTT. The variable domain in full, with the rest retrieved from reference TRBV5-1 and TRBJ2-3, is KAGVTQTPRYLIKTRGQQVTLSCSPISGHRSVSWYQQTPGQGLQFLFEYFSETQRNKGNFPGRFSGRQFSNSRSEMNVSTLELGDSALYLCASSLVGGVDTQYFGPGTRLTVL.

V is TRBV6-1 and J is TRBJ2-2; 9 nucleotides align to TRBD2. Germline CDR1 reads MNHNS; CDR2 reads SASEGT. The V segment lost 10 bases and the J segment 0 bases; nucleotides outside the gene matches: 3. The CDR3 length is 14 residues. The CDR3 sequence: CATAGGTNTGELFF. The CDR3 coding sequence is TGTGCCACTGCGGGGGGGACGAACACCGGGGAGCTGTTTTTT.